These 18 T cell receptor beta chains originate from one sample sequenced in a study of regulatory T cells in long-lasting Graves disease. Time point given: persistent/refractory GD, antithyroid drugs over 5 years with positive TRAb. Preparation of the TCR library used RNA extracted from PBMCs. Arm-PCR of CDR3 regions and iRepertoire HTBI primers were used to build TCR beta libraries. TCRdb re-derived calls from the multiplex PCR reads in MiXCR, one entry per CDR3 protein. In the table there are roughly 500,000 distinct CDR3 sequences, about a fifth of which are singletons. The sample consisted of peripheral blood mononuclear cells (PBMCs), taken when the disease was refractory, from a patient treated with antithyroid drugs. These receptors all come from a female donor with Graves disease.

This clonotype has a handful of counts. This sequence joins TRBV7-8 and TRBJ1-2; 7 bases map to TRBD1. CDR3 length equals 16 residues. After removal of 6 bases from V and 5 bases from J, the junction contained 15 bases not matched to a gene. The germline CDR1 and CDR2 sequences are SGHVS and FQNEAQ. As DNA, the CDR3 is TGTGCCAGCAGACCGACCGTCTGGGACAGCCCTTATGGCTACACCTTC. Its protein product is CASRPTVWDSPYGYTF.

This clonotype was seen more than once but under ten times. V usage is TRBV28 and J usage is TRBJ1-1; 7 bases map to TRBD1. The CDR3 runs to 14 residues. After removal of 3 bases from V and 10 bases from J, the junction contained 11 bases not matched to a gene. CDR1 is MDHEN and CDR2 is SYDVKM in the germline V gene. The CDR3 coding sequence is TGTGCCAGCAGTTTCAGGGGGGTGCAGTTAGTAGCTTTCTTT. Translation: CASSFRGVQLVAFF.

This clonotype has just a few counts. The chain employs TRBV5-6 and TRBJ1-1; weak D call: TRBD1 (5 bases). Trimming shortened V by 3 bases and J by 11 bases, and 20 bases separated the two germline ends. Germline-derived CDR1 and CDR2 are SGHDT and YYEEEE. The CDR3 has 14 residues. Here the CDR3 reads CASSSRDRRSAAFF. The DNA of the CDR3 is TGTGCCAGCAGCTCCAGGGACCGCCGCTCAGCGGCTTTCTTT. Supplemented by reference TRBV5-6 and TRBJ1-1, the full variable domain reads DAGVTQSPTHLIKTRGQQVTLRCSPKSGHDTVSWYQQALGQGPQFIFQYYEEEERQRGNFPDRFSGHQFPNYSSELNVNALLLGDSALYLCASSSRDRRSAAFFGQGTRLTVV.

This clonotype showed up just a few times. The chain carries TRBV18 and TRBJ2-4; no clear D gene. Trimming removed 2 bases from V and 8 bases from J, with 13 bases in between. Germline V gene data show CDR1 as KGHSH and CDR2 as LQKENI. The CDR3 is made up of 14 amino acids. The CDR3, as DNA: TGTGCCAGCTCACCAAGAGTGGGCTCGGACATTCAGTACTTC. As protein: CASSPRVGSDIQYF. Combining the CDR3 with reference TRBV18 and TRBJ2-4 gives the whole variable domain NAGVMQNPRHLVRRRGQEARLRCSPMKGHSHVYWYRQLPEEGLKFMVYLQKENIIDESGMPKERFSAEFPKEGPSILRIQQVVRGDSAAYFCASSPRVGSDIQYFGAGTRLSVL.

The chain couples TRBV5-6 to TRBJ2-6; TRBD1 might be the D (5 bases). The V end was cut by 5 bases, the J end by 0 bases, with 12 bases between. The length of the CDR3 is 16 residues. Germline V lookup: CDR1 SGHDT, CDR2 YYEEEE. CDR3 region: CASSSAGFSGANVLTF. The CDR3 DNA is TGTGCCAGCAGTTCCGCAGGGTTCTCTGGGGCCAACGTCCTGACTTTC.

This chain joins TRBV9 and TRBJ1-6; 7 positions match TRBD1. V trimming: 3 bases; J trimming: 10 bases; junction bases outside the gene matches: 7. The CDR3 consists of 14 residues. Looked up from germline, CDR1 is SGDLS and CDR2 is YYNGEE. This CDR3 reads CASSEGQPESPLHF. The CDR3 bases are TGTGCCAGCAGCGAGGGACAGCCGGAGTCACCCCTCCACTTT.

As to this clonotype: A single base separates this from a much larger clone, so it may be a read error. This sequence joins TRBV11-1 and TRBJ1-2; 9 bases match TRBD1. In germline, CDR1 is SGHAT, CDR2 FQDESV (reference sequence). CDR3 length: 15 amino acids. The CDR3 nucleotides read TGTGCCAGCAGGGGCGCCCTGGACAGGGGAGGCGGCTACATCTTC. This encodes CASRGALDRGGGYIF.

This clonotype came up many times. CDR3 loop: CASSLVYGGEKNIQYF. In DNA form, the CDR3 reads TGTGCCAGCAGCTTAGTTTATGGGGGCGAGAAAAACATTCAGTACTTC. This chain joins TRBV11-2 and TRBJ2-4, with TRBD1 as a possible D gene (6 bases). The CDR3 runs to 16 residues. Germline V gene data show CDR1 as SGHAT and CDR2 as FQNNGV. V lost 1 base and J lost 4, with 14 bases in between.

Notes on this clonotype: This sequence may be a read error, since a much larger clone differs from it by one base. This rearrangement joins TRBV7-9 to TRBJ2-7; D may be TRBD1 (5 bases). Germline-derived CDR1 and CDR2 are SEHNR and FQNEAQ (reference sequence). The CDR3 loop spans 12 amino acids. The CDR3 DNA is TGTGCCGGCAGCTTTCAGGGTCACGAGCAGTACTTC. Its translation: CAGSFQGHEQYF.

This clonotype has only a few counts. The CDR3 region is CASSKRTSQETQYF. CDR3 DNA sequence: TGTGCCAGTAGTAAGCGCACCTCACAAGAGACCCAGTACTTC. This chain links TRBV19 with TRBJ2-5; D uncertain. V lost 4 bases to trimming and J lost 2 bases, with 11 bases between them. In germline, CDR1 is LNHDA, CDR2 SQIVND (reference sequence). The CDR3 is 14 amino acids.

The genes are TRBV7-2 and TRBJ2-5, with 11 bases that match TRBD2. The J call may be in error: the DNA end matches TRBJ2-1 better. The CDR3 length is 17 residues. Looked up from germline, CDR1 is SGHTA and CDR2 is FQGNSA. CDR3 sequence: CASSSLRTSGHRDEQFF. In DNA, the CDR3 is TGTGCCAGCAGCTCATTGCGGACTAGCGGGCATCGCGATGAGCAGTTCTTC.

This clonotype was observed many times. The V gene is TRBV6-5, the J gene TRBJ1-4; D ambiguous. The V and J ends lost 3 bases and 6 bases respectively, with 11 bases between them. CDR3 length: 14 residues. Germline-derived CDR1 and CDR2 are MNHEY and SVGAGI. The CDR3 loop is CASSYFSKDEKLFF. The CDR3 DNA is TGTGCCAGCAGTTATTTCAGCAAGGATGAAAAACTGTTTTTT.

This clonotype was counted ten times or more. The chain employs TRBV28 and TRBJ2-7; D may be TRBD2 (6 bases). The germline gives CDR1 MDHEN, CDR2 SYDVKM. Trimming removed 2 bases from V and 7 bases from J, with 18 bases in between. The CDR3 sequence is 15 residues long. CDR3 loop: CASSLGGTPHGEQYF. CDR3 DNA sequence: TGTGCCAGCAGTTTAGGGGGGACTCCGCATGGAGAGCAGTACTTC. The whole variable domain, filled in from reference TRBV28 and TRBJ2-7, reads DVKVTQSSRYLVKRTGEKVFLECVQDMDHENMFWYRQDPGLGLRLIYFSYDVKMKEKGDIPEGYSVSREKKERFSLILESASTNQTSMYLCASSLGGTPHGEQYFGPGTRLTVT.

In this sample, this clonotype turned up many times. V is TRBV11-2 and J is TRBJ2-7; 9 bases agree with TRBD2. V was pared by 1 base and J by 0 bases, with 7 bases of the junction left unmatched. The CDR3 is 17 residues long. The germline V gene has CDR1 SGHAT and CDR2 FQNNGV. CDR3 amino acids: CASSLAGLARYSYEQYF. In nucleotides, the CDR3 is TGTGCCAGCAGCTTAGCAGGACTAGCGCGATACTCCTACGAGCAGTACTTC.

For this clonotype: Given a much more abundant clone one base away, this may be a read error. The genes are TRBV28 and TRBJ2-7; D is unclear. The CDR3 length is 12 residues. The germline CDR1 and CDR2 sequences are MDHEN and SYDVKM. CDR3 nucleotides: TGTGCCAACAGTTCACCCCCAAACGAGCAGTACTTC. Amino acids: CANSSPPNEQYF.

The V gene is TRBV7-2, the J gene TRBJ2-5; unclear D gene. V gave up 1 base and J gave up 7 bases, with 10 bases separating them. The CDR3 has 13 residues. Germline V gene sequence: CDR1 SGHTA, CDR2 FQGNSA. Here the CDR3 reads CASSLDSFWTQYF. In nucleotides, the CDR3 is TGTGCCAGCAGCTTAGACAGCTTCTGGACCCAGTACTTC.

This chain connects TRBV7-6 to TRBJ2-7, with D perhaps matching TRBD2 (6 bases). Trimming took off 6 bases at V and 6 bases at J, with 18 bases between the two ends. The CDR3 extends over 14 amino acids. CDR1 is SGHVS and CDR2 is FNYEAQ in the germline V gene. The CDR3 DNA reads as TGTGCCAGCAGTATGAGTGAGGGAGGTCTCGAGCAGTACTTC. As protein: CASSMSEGGLEQYF.

This clonotype was seen many times. This rearrangement joins TRBV30 to TRBJ1-1; 7 nucleotides agree with TRBD1. The germline V gene encodes CDR1 GTSNPN and CDR2 SVGIG (reference sequence). Unmatched junction bases numbered 6, after V lost 4 bases and J lost 4 bases. The CDR3 is 13 residues long. In DNA form, the CDR3 reads TGTGCCTGGACCAGGGGGTACAGCACTGAAGCTTTCTTT. The encoded protein is CAWTRGYSTEAFF.